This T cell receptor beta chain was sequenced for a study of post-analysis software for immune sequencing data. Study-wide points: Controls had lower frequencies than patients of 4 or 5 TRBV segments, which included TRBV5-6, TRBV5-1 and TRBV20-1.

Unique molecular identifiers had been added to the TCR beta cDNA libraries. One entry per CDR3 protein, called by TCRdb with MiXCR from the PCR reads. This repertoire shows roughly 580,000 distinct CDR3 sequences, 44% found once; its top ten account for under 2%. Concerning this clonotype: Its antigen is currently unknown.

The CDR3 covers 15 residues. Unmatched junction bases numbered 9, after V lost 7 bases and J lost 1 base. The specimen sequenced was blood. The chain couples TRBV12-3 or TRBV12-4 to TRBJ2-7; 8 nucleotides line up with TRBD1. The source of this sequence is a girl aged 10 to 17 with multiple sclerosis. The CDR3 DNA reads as TGTGCCAGCACCCTAGGTGGACAGGGATCCTACGAGCAGTACTTC. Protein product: CASTLGGQGSYEQYF.